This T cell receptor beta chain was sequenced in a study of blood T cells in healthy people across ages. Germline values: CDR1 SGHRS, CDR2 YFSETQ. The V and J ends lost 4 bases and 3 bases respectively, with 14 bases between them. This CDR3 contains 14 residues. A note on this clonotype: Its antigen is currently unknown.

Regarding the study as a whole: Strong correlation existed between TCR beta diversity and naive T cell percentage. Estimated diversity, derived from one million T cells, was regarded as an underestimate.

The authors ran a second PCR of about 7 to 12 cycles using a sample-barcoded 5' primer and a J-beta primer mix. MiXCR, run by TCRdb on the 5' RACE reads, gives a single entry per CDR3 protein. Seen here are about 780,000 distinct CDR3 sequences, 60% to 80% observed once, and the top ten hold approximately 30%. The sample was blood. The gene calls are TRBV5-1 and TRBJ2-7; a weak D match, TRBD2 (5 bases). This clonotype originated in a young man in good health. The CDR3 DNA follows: TGCGCCAGCAGCCTGGACTCCGGGGACTACGAGCAGTACTTC. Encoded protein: CASSLDSGDYEQYF.